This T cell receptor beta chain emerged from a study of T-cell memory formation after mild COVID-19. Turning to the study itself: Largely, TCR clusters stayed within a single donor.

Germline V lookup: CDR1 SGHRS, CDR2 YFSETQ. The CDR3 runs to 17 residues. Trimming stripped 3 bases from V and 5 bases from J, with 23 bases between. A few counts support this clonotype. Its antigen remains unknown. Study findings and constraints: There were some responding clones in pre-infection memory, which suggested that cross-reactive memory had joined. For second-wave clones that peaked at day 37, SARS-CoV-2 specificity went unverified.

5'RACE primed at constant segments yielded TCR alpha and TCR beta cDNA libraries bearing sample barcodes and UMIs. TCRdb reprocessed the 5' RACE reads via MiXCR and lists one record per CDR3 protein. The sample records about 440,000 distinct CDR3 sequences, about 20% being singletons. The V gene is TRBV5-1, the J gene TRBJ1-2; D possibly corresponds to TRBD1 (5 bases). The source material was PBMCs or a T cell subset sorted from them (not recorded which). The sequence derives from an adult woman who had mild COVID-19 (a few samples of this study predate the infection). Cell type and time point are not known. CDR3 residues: CASSSSFNSGGTYGYTF. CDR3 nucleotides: TGCGCCAGCAGCTCCTCGTTTAACAGTGGAGGGACTTATGGCTACACCTTC.